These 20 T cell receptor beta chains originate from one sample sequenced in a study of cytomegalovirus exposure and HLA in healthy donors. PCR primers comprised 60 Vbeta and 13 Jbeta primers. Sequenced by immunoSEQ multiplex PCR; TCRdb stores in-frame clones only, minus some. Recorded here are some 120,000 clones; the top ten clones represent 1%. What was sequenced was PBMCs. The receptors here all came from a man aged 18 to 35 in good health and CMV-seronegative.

The CDR3 DNA reads TGTGCCAGCAGCCAAGAGGTTCTGGGAGGTAGCAATCAGCCCCAGCATTTT. Protein: CASSQEVLGGSNQPQHF. The V and J genes are TRBV4-2 and TRBJ1-5; D gene unclear. There are 17 residues in the CDR3. Between the trimmed V and J ends, which lost 0 bases and 0 bases, there was a span of 12 bases. CDR1 is LGHNA and CDR2 is YNFKEQ in the germline V gene.

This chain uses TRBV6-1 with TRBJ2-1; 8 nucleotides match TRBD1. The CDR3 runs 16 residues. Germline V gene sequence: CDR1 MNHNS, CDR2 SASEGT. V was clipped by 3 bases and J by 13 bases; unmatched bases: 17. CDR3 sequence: CASSDLKGQVAGGQFF. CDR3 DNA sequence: TGTGCCAGCAGTGACCTTAAGGGACAGGTCGCCGGGGGACAGTTCTTC.

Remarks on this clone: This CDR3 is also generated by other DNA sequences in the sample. The CDR3 DNA is TGCGCCAGCAGCTTGGCCGGGACAGAAGAAGAGACCCAGTACTTC. Translating gives CASSLAGTEEETQYF. The J gene is TRBJ2-5, the V gene TRBV5-1; 7 nucleotides agree with TRBD1. V shed 0 bases, J shed 3 bases, and the junction held 5 bases outside the gene matches. CDR3 length: 15 amino acids. CDR1 and CDR2 (germline): SGHRS, YFSETQ. The entire variable domain, with the rest obtained from reference TRBV5-1 and TRBJ2-5, is as follows: KAGVTQTPRYLIKTRGQQVTLSCSPISGHRSVSWYQQTPGQGLQFLFEYFSETQRNKGNFPGRFSGRQFSNSRSEMNVSTLELGDSALYLCASSLAGTEEETQYFGPGTRLLVL.

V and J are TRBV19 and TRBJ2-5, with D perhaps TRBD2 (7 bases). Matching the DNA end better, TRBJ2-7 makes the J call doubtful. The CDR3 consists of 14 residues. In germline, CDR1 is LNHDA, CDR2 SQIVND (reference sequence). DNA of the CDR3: TGTGCCAGTAGTATGGGGGGGGCTCCCTACGAGCAGTACTTC. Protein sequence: CASSMGGAPYEQYF.

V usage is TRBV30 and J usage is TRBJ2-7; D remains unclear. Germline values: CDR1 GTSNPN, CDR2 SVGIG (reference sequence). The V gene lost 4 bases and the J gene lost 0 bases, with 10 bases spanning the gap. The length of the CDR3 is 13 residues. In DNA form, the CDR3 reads TGTGCCTGGAAGTTGACTGCCTCCTACGAGCAGTACTTC. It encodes CAWKLTASYEQYF.

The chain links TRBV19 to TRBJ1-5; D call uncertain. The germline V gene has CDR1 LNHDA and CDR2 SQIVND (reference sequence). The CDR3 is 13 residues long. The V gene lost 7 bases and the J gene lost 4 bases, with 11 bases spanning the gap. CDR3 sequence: CASKSRGNQPQHF. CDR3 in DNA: TGTGCCAGTAAGTCTCGAGGGAATCAGCCCCAGCATTTT.

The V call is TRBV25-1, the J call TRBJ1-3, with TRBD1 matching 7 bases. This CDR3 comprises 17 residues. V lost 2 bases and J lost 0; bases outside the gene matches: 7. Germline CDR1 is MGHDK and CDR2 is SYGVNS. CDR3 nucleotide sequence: TGTGCCAGCAGTGAACAGACAGGGCCCGACTCTGGAAACACCATATATTTT. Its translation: CASSEQTGPDSGNTIYF. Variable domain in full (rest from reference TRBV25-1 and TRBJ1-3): EADIYQTPRYLVIGTGKKITLECSQTMGHDKMYWYQQDPGMELHLIHYSYGVNSTEKGDLSSESTVSRIRTEHFPLTLESARPSHTSQYLCASSEQTGPDSGNTIYFGEGSWLTVV.

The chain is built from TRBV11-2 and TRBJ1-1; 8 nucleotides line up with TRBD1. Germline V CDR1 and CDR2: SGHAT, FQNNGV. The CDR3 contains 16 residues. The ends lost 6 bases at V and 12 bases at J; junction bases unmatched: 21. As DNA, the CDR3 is TGTGCCAGCAGTCTCGACAGGGGTGGGACTCCGTGGGGAACTTTCTTT. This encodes CASSLDRGGTPWGTFF.

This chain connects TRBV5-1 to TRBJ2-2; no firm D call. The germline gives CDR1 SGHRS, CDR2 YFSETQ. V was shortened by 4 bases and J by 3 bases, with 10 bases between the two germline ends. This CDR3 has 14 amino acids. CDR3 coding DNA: TGCGCCAGCAGCCGTTACCTAGACACCGGGGAGCTGTTTTTT. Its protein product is CASSRYLDTGELFF.

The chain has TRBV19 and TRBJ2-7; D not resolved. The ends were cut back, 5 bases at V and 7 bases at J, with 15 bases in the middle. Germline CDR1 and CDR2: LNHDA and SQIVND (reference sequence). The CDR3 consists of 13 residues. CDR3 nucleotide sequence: TGTGCCAGTAGTCCACAGCTCCTCCGGGAGCAGTACTTC. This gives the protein CASSPQLLREQYF.

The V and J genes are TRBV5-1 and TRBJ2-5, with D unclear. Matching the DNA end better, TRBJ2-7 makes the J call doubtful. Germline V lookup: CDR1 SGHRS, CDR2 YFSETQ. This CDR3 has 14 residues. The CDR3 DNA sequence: TGCGCCAGCAGTCCCGACGAGAATTACTACGAGCAGTACTTC. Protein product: CASSPDENYYEQYF.

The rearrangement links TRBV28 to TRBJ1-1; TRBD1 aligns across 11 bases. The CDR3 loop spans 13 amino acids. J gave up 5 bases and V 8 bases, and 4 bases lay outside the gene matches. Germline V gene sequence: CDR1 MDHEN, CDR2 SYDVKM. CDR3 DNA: TGTGCCAGCGGACAGGGGGCCAAAACTGAAGCTTTCTTT. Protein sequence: CASGQGAKTEAFF.

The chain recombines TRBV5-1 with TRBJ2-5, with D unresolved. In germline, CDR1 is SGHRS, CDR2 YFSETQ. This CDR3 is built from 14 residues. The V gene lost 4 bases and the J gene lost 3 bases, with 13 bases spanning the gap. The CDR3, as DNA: TGCGCCAGCAGCCCCGCGTTTGAGGAAGAGACCCAGTACTTC. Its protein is CASSPAFEEETQYF.

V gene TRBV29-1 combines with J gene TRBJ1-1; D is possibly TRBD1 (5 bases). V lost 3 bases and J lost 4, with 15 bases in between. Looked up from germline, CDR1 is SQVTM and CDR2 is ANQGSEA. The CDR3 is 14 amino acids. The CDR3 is CSVEGRRDSTEAFF. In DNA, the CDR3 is TGCAGCGTTGAGGGACGGAGGGATAGCACTGAAGCTTTCTTT.

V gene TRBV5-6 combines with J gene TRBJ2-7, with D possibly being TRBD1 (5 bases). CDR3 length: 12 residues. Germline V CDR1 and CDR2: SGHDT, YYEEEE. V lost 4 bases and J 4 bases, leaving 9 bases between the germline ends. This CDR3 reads CASSAGSYEQYF. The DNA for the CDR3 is TGTGCCAGCAGCGCAGGGTCTTACGAGCAGTACTTC.

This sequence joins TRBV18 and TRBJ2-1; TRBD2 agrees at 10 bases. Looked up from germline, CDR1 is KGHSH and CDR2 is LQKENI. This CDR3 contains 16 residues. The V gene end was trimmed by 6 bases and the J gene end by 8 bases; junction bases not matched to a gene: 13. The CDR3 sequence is CASSPTGTSVSYEQFF. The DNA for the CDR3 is TGTGCCAGCTCCCCTACCGGGACTAGCGTGTCTTATGAGCAGTTCTTC.

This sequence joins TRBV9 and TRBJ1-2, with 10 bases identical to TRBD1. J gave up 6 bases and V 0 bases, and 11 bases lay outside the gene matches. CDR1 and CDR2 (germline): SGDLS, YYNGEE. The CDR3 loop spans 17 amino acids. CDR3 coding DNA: TGTGCCAGCAGCGTAGCTACCCGGACAGGGGGTCTGAATGGCTACACCTTC. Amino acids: CASSVATRTGGLNGYTF.

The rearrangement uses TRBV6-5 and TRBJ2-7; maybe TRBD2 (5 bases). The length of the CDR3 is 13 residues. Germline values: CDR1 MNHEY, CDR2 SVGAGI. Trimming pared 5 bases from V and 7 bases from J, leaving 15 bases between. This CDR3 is CASSEWRNAEQYF. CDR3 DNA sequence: TGTGCCAGCAGTGAATGGAGGAACGCGGAGCAGTACTTC.

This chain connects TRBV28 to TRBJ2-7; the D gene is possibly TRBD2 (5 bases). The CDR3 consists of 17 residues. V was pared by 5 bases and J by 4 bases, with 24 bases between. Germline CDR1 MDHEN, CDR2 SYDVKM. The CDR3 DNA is TGTGCCAGCAGTCCCCCGATCTGGAATAGCGCGGCGTACGAGCAGTACTTC. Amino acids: CASSPPIWNSAAYEQYF.

CDR3 protein: CASRNLGQVNYGYTF. DNA of the CDR3: TGTGCCAGTAGAAACCTGGGACAGGTCAACTATGGCTACACCTTC. The V and J genes are TRBV19 and TRBJ1-2, with 8 bases fitting TRBD1. With V trimmed by 6 bases and J by 2 bases, 8 bases remained unmatched. Germline V gives CDR1 LNHDA, CDR2 SQIVND (reference sequence). This CDR3 region has 15 residues.